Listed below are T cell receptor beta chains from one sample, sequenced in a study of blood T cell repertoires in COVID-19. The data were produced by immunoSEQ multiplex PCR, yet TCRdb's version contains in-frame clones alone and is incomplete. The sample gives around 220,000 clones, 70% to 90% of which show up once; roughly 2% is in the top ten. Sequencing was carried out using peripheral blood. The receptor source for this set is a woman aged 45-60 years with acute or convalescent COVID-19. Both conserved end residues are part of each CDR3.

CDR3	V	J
CASSYSVAPDTQYF	TRBV6-2/TRBV6-3	TRBJ2-3
CASSLGGTGGAGVKNIQYF	TRBV7-2	TRBJ2-4
CASSTSGNQETQYF	TRBV3-1/TRBV3-2	TRBJ2-5
CAWGGASGRTDTQYF	TRBV30	TRBJ2-3
CASSLGGAYNYGYTF	TRBV27	TRBJ1-2
CASSPALAGGPIEQFF	TRBV7-3	TRBJ2-1
CASSRGLVTYNEQFF	TRBV6-5	TRBJ2-1
CASSLGSLSSYEQYF	TRBV7-6	TRBJ2-7
CAHGQGDTGELFF	TRBV7-8	TRBJ2-2
CASSGWSGASYEQYF	TRBV19	TRBJ2-7
CASRGDRGLLNYGYTF	TRBV10-2	TRBJ1-2
CASSPSGIADEQYF	TRBV3-1/TRBV3-2	TRBJ2-7
CASSLDRGPNGYTF	TRBV7-9	TRBJ1-2
CASKDRAGGSPLHF	TRBV19	TRBJ1-6
CASSRIGVNEKLFF	TRBV4-1	TRBJ1-4
CASSRGQGGEDTQYF	TRBV4-2	TRBJ2-3
CASKAQGAMDEKLFF	TRBV5-5	TRBJ1-4
CASSPPQRGALGEQFF	TRBV18	TRBJ2-1
CASSESTGHSNIQYF	TRBV25-1	TRBJ2-4
CASSLGPANEKLFF	TRBV11-2	TRBJ1-4
CASSPEGPYNEQFF	TRBV5-1	TRBJ2-1
CASSAFGGPPNEKLFF	TRBV3-1/TRBV3-2	TRBJ1-4
CASSLTGGGDEAFF	TRBV28	TRBJ1-1
CASSWASQGGTDTQYF	TRBV7-2	TRBJ2-3
CASSHHFRQLFAYEQYF	TRBV23-1	TRBJ2-7
CASSLGGTRTDTQYF	TRBV7-7	TRBJ2-3
CASSLTSGLTGELFF	TRBV7-9	TRBJ2-2
CASSSYRGVRTEAFF	TRBV7-9	TRBJ1-1
CATSDLHHPRAGAGFQETQYF	TRBV24-1	TRBJ2-5
CASSVWGTSGRAGELFF	TRBV19	TRBJ2-2
CASSSQGVDNSPLHF	TRBV5-4	TRBJ1-6
CASSLLGTNAEAFF	TRBV5-4	TRBJ1-1
CASSFDSYNQPQHF	TRBV7-2	TRBJ1-5
CASSLAPGGTPNGYTF	TRBV7-2	TRBJ1-2
CASSIPQGMNTEAFF	TRBV19	TRBJ1-1
CASSGGLATYNEQFF	TRBV27	TRBJ2-1
CATSRVGAEETQYF	TRBV15	TRBJ2-5
CATSGTTDTQYF	TRBV24-1	TRBJ2-3
CASSYSPGLAGLDTQYF	TRBV6-2/TRBV6-3	TRBJ2-3
CASSRYPGLWGYTF	TRBV7-9	TRBJ1-2
CASGGRETQYF	TRBV6-5	TRBJ2-5
CASSVEREPTDTQYF	TRBV9	TRBJ2-3
CASSQSGDTEAFF	TRBV23-1	TRBJ1-1
CATSDPAVYGYTF	TRBV24-1	TRBJ1-2
CASSPRGGASLGELFF	TRBV18	TRBJ2-2
CASTQGLGNQPQHF	TRBV10-2	TRBJ1-5
CAWTGTDTQYF	TRBV30	TRBJ2-3
CASSLGRGGLSYEQYF	TRBV7-6	TRBJ2-7
CASSPEGGIYEQYF	TRBV7-9	TRBJ2-7
CASSDRGRNTGELFF	TRBV2	TRBJ2-2
CASSSYTSVEQYF	TRBV19	TRBJ2-7